These 18 T cell receptor beta chains came from one sample sequenced in a study of T cells after posttransplantation cyclophosphamide. Assay: immunoSEQ multiplex PCR; the TCRdb copy retains only in-frame clones and omits some. This sample has about 37,000 clones and no singletons, with around 5.9% in the ten largest. The sample comprised PBMCs. These receptors all stem from a man aged 25 to 40 in good health and a related stem cell transplant donor.

This clone was seen ten or more times. The chain joins TRBV12-3 or TRBV12-4 to TRBJ2-5; 10 bases are a match to TRBD1. The CDR3 spans 14 residues. J gave up 5 bases and V 5 bases, and 5 bases lay outside the gene matches. In nucleotides, the CDR3 is TGTGCCAGCAGTAAGACAGGGGGCACGGAGACCCAGTACTTC. This codes for CASSKTGGTETQYF.

This clone was found a few times. The chain is built from TRBV12-3 or TRBV12-4 and TRBJ2-5; 8 bases fit TRBD1. This CDR3 spans 11 amino acids. V trimming: 3 bases; J trimming: 10 bases; junction bases outside the gene matches: 1. The chain's CDR3 is CASSFGQGQYF. The CDR3 DNA reads as TGTGCCAGCAGTTTCGGACAGGGCCAGTACTTC.

This clone was detected ten times or more. The chain recombines TRBV5-1 with TRBJ2-7; D not certain. Trimming stripped 1 base from V and 4 bases from J, with 6 bases between. The CDR3 loop spans 12 amino acids. CDR1 and CDR2 from the germline V gene are SGHRS and YFSETQ. The CDR3 loop is CASSLTDYEQYF. DNA of the CDR3: TGCGCCAGCAGCTTGACAGATTACGAGCAGTACTTC.

The gene calls are TRBV18 and TRBJ1-1; D possibly corresponds to TRBD1 (5 bases). The V end was cut by 1 base, the J end by 0 bases, with 9 bases between. Germline lookup yields CDR1 KGHSH and CDR2 LQKENI. This CDR3 comprises 15 residues. Here the CDR3 reads CASSPQGSMNTEAFF. In nucleotides, the CDR3 is TGTGCCAGCTCACCACAGGGGTCCATGAACACTGAAGCTTTCTTT.

At least ten counts were recorded for this clone. The J gene is TRBJ2-1, the V gene TRBV19, with 11 bases matching TRBD2. The CDR3 runs 18 residues. The V and J ends lost 3 bases and 7 bases, in that order; junction bases with no gene match: 14. CDR1 LNHDA and CDR2 SQIVND come from the germline V gene (reference sequence). The CDR3 reads CASSILLAGGHEPNEQFF. The CDR3 region has the DNA TGTGCCAGTAGTATCCTGCTAGCGGGGGGCCACGAACCTAATGAGCAGTTCTTC. The variable domain in full, completed from reference TRBV19 and TRBJ2-1, reads DGGITQSPKYLFRKEGQNVTLSCEQNLNHDAMYWYRQDPGQGLRLIYYSQIVNDFQKGDIAEGYSVSREKKESFPLTVTSAQKNPTAFYLCASSILLAGGHEPNEQFFGPGTRLTVL.

The rearrangement uses TRBV19 and TRBJ1-5; 7 nucleotides agree with TRBD1. This CDR3 spans 13 amino acids. CDR1 LNHDA and CDR2 SQIVND come from the germline V gene (reference sequence). J gave up 2 bases and V 7 bases, and 2 bases lay outside the gene matches. CDR3 sequence: CASTGQGNQPQHF. The CDR3 bases are TGTGCCAGTACCGGACAGGGCAATCAGCCCCAGCATTTT.

The table lists this clone with many counts. The J gene is TRBJ2-7, the V gene TRBV7-9; 9 nucleotides align to TRBD1. With 1 base clipped from V and 5 bases from J, the junction kept 3 bases outside the gene matches. Germline-derived CDR1 and CDR2 are SEHNR and FQNEAQ (reference sequence). The CDR3 is 14 residues long. The CDR3 region has the DNA TGTGCCAGCAGCTTAGGGACAGGGGCCCACGAGCAGTACTTC. This encodes CASSLGTGAHEQYF.

There are many counts of this clone. This chain joins TRBV28 and TRBJ2-1; a weak D match, TRBD2 (5 bases). Germline CDR1 MDHEN, CDR2 SYDVKM. Trimming left V 7 bases short and J 2 bases short, with 21 bases between. The CDR3 contains 17 residues. Here the CDR3 DNA reads TGTGCCAGCAACCCTAATCGGGCCCCCGGGGCCTACAATGAGCAGTTCTTC. Its translation: CASNPNRAPGAYNEQFF.

The sample holds many counts of this clone. This rearrangement joins TRBV12-3 or TRBV12-4 to TRBJ1-3; the D is unclear. This CDR3 contains 13 residues. V was trimmed by 2 bases and J by 6 bases, leaving 8 bases between them. The CDR3 spells CASSLIQPNTIYF. Here the CDR3 DNA reads TGTGCCAGCAGTTTAATACAGCCAAACACCATATATTTT.

Ten or more counts support this clone. V usage is TRBV6-2 or TRBV6-3 and J usage is TRBJ1-4, with unresolved D. CDR1 and CDR2 (germline): MNHEY, SVGEGT. With 5 bases removed from V and 8 bases from J, the gap between germline ends came to 12 bases. The CDR3 extends over 13 amino acids. This chain's CDR3 is CASSLIRLEKLFF. Here the CDR3 DNA reads TGTGCCAGCAGTCTCATCCGTCTAGAAAAACTGTTTTTT.

This clone was counted many times. The J gene is TRBJ2-5, the V gene TRBV19, with TRBD1 identical over 8 bases. Germline V gene sequence: CDR1 LNHDA, CDR2 SQIVND (reference sequence). The junction had 6 bases not matched to a gene; V was cut back by 1 base and J by 5 bases. This CDR3 has 15 residues. CDR3 coding DNA: TGTGCCAGTAGTATAGGGACAGGGAAGAGGGAGACCCAGTACTTC. Translation: CASSIGTGKRETQYF.

This clone occurred many times. The chain links TRBV5-1 to TRBJ2-7; TRBD2 matches at 7 bases. The CDR3 totals 14 residues. Germline lookup yields CDR1 SGHRS and CDR2 YFSETQ. The V segment lost 0 bases and the J segment 7 bases; nucleotides outside the gene matches: 7. DNA of the CDR3: TGCGCCAGCAGCTTGGAATCTGGACTAGAGGAGCAGTACTTC. This sequence encodes CASSLESGLEEQYF.

Ten or more counts support this clone. As DNA, the CDR3 is TGTGCCAGCAGCGGGGACAGGTTCAACTATGGCTACACCTTC. It encodes CASSGDRFNYGYTF. This rearrangement joins TRBV2 to TRBJ1-2; TRBD1 matches at 8 bases. The CDR3 runs to 14 residues. Germline V gene lookup returns CDR1 SNHLY and CDR2 FYNNEI. V lost 6 bases to trimming and J lost 2 bases; unmatched junction nucleotides: 5. The full variable domain, with the rest looked up from reference TRBV2 and TRBJ1-2, is EPEVTQTPSHQVTQMGQEVILRCVPISNHLYFYWYRQILGQKVEFLVSFYNNEISEKSEIFDDQFSVERPDGSNFTLKIRSTKLEDSAMYFCASSGDRFNYGYTFGSGTRLTVV.

There are many counts of this clone. The CDR3 region is CASSQGGLARYEQYF. The CDR3 nucleotides are TGCGCCAGCAGCCAAGGCGGACTAGCCCGCTACGAGCAGTACTTC. The J gene is TRBJ2-7, the V gene TRBV4-1; 8 positions agree with TRBD2. The CDR3 runs to 15 residues. Per germline, CDR1 MGHRA and CDR2 YSYEKL. V lost 1 base, J lost 3 bases, and 5 bases stayed unmatched.

This clone occurred many times. V gene TRBV9 combines with J gene TRBJ1-2; TRBD1 might be the D (5 bases). This CDR3 has 16 amino acids. V was clipped by 3 bases and J by 0 bases, with 15 bases between them. Germline CDR1 SGDLS, CDR2 YYNGEE. CDR3 amino acids: CASSAGGQGANYGYTF. DNA of the CDR3: TGTGCCAGCAGCGCCGGGGGTCAGGGTGCTAACTATGGCTACACCTTC.

There are many counts of this clone. V and J are TRBV6-2 or TRBV6-3 and TRBJ2-3; D unclear. Between the trimmed V and J ends, which lost 6 bases and 1 base, there was a span of 11 bases. CDR1 and CDR2 from the germline V gene are MNHEY and SVGEGT. The CDR3 runs 14 residues. CDR3 amino acids: CASSPADRTDTQYF. The CDR3 region has the DNA TGTGCCAGCAGCCCGGCGGATCGCACAGATACGCAGTATTTT.

Worth noting for this clone: The junction differs from germline at one of its ends, possibly a read error. This chain uses TRBV27 with TRBJ2-3; possible D gene TRBD2, 6 bases. Per the germline V gene, CDR1 is MNHEY and CDR2 is SMNVEV (reference sequence). The CDR3 covers 13 residues. The CDR3 bases are TGTGCCAGCAGTGCGAACTTCCCCGGGACTCCCCTTTTT. Protein: CASSANFPGTPLF.

This clone has a count of ten or more. This rearrangement joins TRBV7-9 to TRBJ1-5, with 8 bases lining up with TRBD1. Germline CDR1 reads SEHNR; CDR2 reads FQNEAQ (reference sequence). Trimming took 6 bases from V and 7 from J; bases not matched to a gene: 17. The CDR3 sequence is 17 residues long. The DNA for the CDR3 is TGTGCCAGCAGTTTAACCTCGGACAGGGAATTTGGACAGCCCCAGCATTTT. Translated, it gives CASSLTSDREFGQPQHF.